These 23 T cell receptor beta chains were sequenced from one sample in a study of technical replicates of blood from several donors. The assay was immunoSEQ multiplex PCR, and TCRdb's table has in-frame clones only and misses some. The table records some 60,000 clones, about 83% of them present only once. Source material: PBMCs. The source of these receptors is a human donor in good health. Some clones in this sample may be carry-over from other donors' samples.

This clone was counted once. This chain uses TRBV7-2 with TRBJ1-2; the match to TRBD1 covers 8 bases. The V segment lost 5 bases and the J segment 9 bases; nucleotides outside the gene matches: 8. The CDR3 runs to 13 residues. Germline assignment: CDR1 SGHTA and CDR2 FQGNSA. CDR3 residues: CASSTRTGPSYTF. CDR3 in DNA: TGTGCCAGCAGCACAAGGACAGGGCCGAGCTACACCTTC. Together with reference TRBV7-2 and TRBJ1-2, the CDR3 gives the full variable domain: GAGVSQSPSNKVTEKGKDVELRCDPISGHTALYWYRQSLGQGLEFLIYFQGNSAPDKSGLPSDRFSAERTGGSVSTLTIQRTQQEDSAVYLCASSTRTGPSYTFGSGTRLTVV.

J is TRBJ2-7 and V is TRBV7-9; 7 bases line up with TRBD2. The CDR3 totals 13 residues. Per the germline V gene, CDR1 is SEHNR and CDR2 is FQNEAQ (reference sequence). J gave up 5 bases and V 3 bases, and 4 bases lay outside the gene matches. The CDR3 DNA reads as TGTGCCAGCAGCTTGGCGGGAGTGGACGAGCAGTACTTC. Translating gives CASSLAGVDEQYF.

This sequence joins TRBV7-8 and TRBJ2-2; maybe TRBD2 (6 bases). V gave up 5 bases and J gave up 7 bases, with 14 bases separating them. Germline V gene data show CDR1 as SGHVS and CDR2 as FQNEAQ. The CDR3 has 14 amino acids. CDR3 sequence (DNA): TGTGCCAGCAGCCCCCGGGCGGGAATCGGGGAGCTGTTTTTT. This sequence encodes CASSPRAGIGELFF.

This clone was counted between two and nine times. The chain has TRBV6-1 and TRBJ2-5, with TRBD1 identical over 7 bases. Germline-derived CDR1 and CDR2 are MNHNS and SASEGT. V trimming: 4 bases; J trimming: 5 bases; junction bases outside the gene matches: 10. The CDR3 totals 15 residues. CDR3 DNA: TGTGCCAGCAGTGGCGAGGGGGCAATAGGGGAGACCCAGTACTTC. Its protein product is CASSGEGAIGETQYF.

This chain uses TRBV5-6 with TRBJ2-7, with 7 bases identical to TRBD1. The trim removed 4 bases at V and 2 bases at J, leaving 6 bases unmatched. The CDR3 runs to 14 residues. The germline V gene encodes CDR1 SGHDT and CDR2 YYEEEE. For the CDR3, the DNA is TGTGCCAGCAGCCAACGGACAGGTACCTACGAGCAGTACTTC. It yields the protein CASSQRTGTYEQYF.

CDR3: CAIPGVGGNTIYF. DNA of the CDR3: TGTGCCATTCCCGGGGTGGGGGGAAACACCATATATTTT. This rearrangement joins TRBV2 to TRBJ1-3; no firm D call. Trimming took 10 bases from V and 4 from J, leaving 14 bases between them. In germline, CDR1 is SNHLY, CDR2 FYNNEI. The CDR3 is 13 amino acids.

The rearrangement joins TRBV4-3 to TRBJ2-1, with 12 bases aligning to TRBD2. This CDR3 region has 15 residues. Looked up from germline, CDR1 is LGHNA and CDR2 is YSLEER. V shed 1 base and J 8 bases; nucleotides not matched to a gene: 3. CDR3 amino acids: CASSQASGRADEQFF. The CDR3 DNA follows: TGCGCCAGCAGCCAAGCTAGCGGGAGGGCGGATGAGCAGTTCTTC.

The chain joins TRBV7-9 to TRBJ2-1, with unresolved D. In germline, CDR1 is SEHNR, CDR2 FQNEAQ (reference sequence). Between the trimmed V and J ends, which lost 3 bases and 8 bases, there was a span of 5 bases. This CDR3 has 11 amino acids. Written as DNA, the CDR3 is TGTGCCAGCAGCTTTTTCGATGAGCAGTTCTTC. Amino acid sequence: CASSFFDEQFF.

The V call is TRBV30, the J call TRBJ1-2, with 10 bases fitting TRBD1. The CDR3 sequence is 18 residues long. V lost 2 bases to trimming and J lost 7 bases; unmatched junction nucleotides: 19. CDR1 is GTSNPN and CDR2 is SVGIG in the germline V gene (reference sequence). The CDR3 DNA follows: TGTGCCTGGAGTCCCTCTCCTAGACAGGGGGCGAGAAGACGTGGCTACACCTTC. This sequence encodes CAWSPSPRQGARRRGYTF.

This clone was seen a single time. This sequence joins TRBV4-2 and TRBJ2-1; 11 nucleotides line up with TRBD2. The CDR3 length is 19 residues. V lost 4 bases to trimming and J lost 0 bases; unmatched junction nucleotides: 11. Germline V lookup: CDR1 LGHNA, CDR2 YNFKEQ. CDR3 sequence reads: CASSLDLAGGLSSYNEQFF. In DNA, the CDR3 is TGTGCCAGCAGCCTAGACTTAGCGGGGGGGCTAAGCTCCTACAATGAGCAGTTCTTC.

This clone was counted between two and nine times. The V call is TRBV5-4, the J call TRBJ1-2; D perhaps matches TRBD1 (5 bases). Trimming removed 4 bases at V and 3 bases at J, with 13 bases between. The CDR3 has 14 amino acids. Germline loops: CDR1 SGHNT, CDR2 YYREEE (reference sequence). The CDR3 DNA follows: TGTGCCAGCAGCCAGGGCGCGGACGACTATGGCTACACCTTC. Residues: CASSQGADDYGYTF.

The genes are TRBV6-1 and TRBJ2-7; 7 nucleotides line up with TRBD1. Germline lookup yields CDR1 MNHNS and CDR2 SASEGT. CDR3 length equals 16 residues. V was clipped by 4 bases and J by 0 bases; unmatched bases: 9. The CDR3 DNA sequence: TGTGCCAGCAGTGGAGTAGGGACAGAAAACTCCTACGAGCAGTACTTC. It codes for CASSGVGTENSYEQYF.

The chain carries TRBV5-4 and TRBJ2-7; no clear D. V gave up 2 bases and J gave up 5 bases, with 11 bases separating them. Germline-derived CDR1 and CDR2 are SGHNT and YYREEE (reference sequence). The CDR3 is made up of 13 amino acids. The CDR3 DNA reads TGTGCCAGCAGCTTTCGGGTTAACCACGAGCAGTACTTC. Its translation: CASSFRVNHEQYF. The variable domain in full, with the rest retrieved from reference TRBV5-4 and TRBJ2-7, is ETGVTQSPTHLIKTRGQQVTLRCSSQSGHNTVSWYQQALGQGPQFIFQYYREEENGRGNFPPRFSGLQFPNYSSELNVNALELDDSALYLCASSFRVNHEQYFGPGTRLTVT.

The chain carries TRBV5-1 and TRBJ2-1, with TRBD2 identical over 13 bases. With V trimmed by 0 bases and J by 2 bases, 2 bases remained unmatched. The CDR3 contains 17 residues. Germline lookup yields CDR1 SGHRS and CDR2 YFSETQ. The CDR3 DNA sequence: TGCGCCAGCAGCTTGGTCGGGACTAGCGGGACCTACAATGAGCAGTTCTTC. Its protein product is CASSLVGTSGTYNEQFF.

The V gene is TRBV4-1, the J gene TRBJ2-6; tentatively, D is TRBD1 (5 bases). Per germline, CDR1 MGHRA and CDR2 YSYEKL. Trimming took off 1 base at V and 0 bases at J, with 10 bases between the two ends. The CDR3 has 17 amino acids. The CDR3: CASSQVPGPSGANVLTF. The CDR3 DNA reads TGCGCCAGCAGCCAAGTCCCAGGGCCCTCTGGGGCCAACGTCCTGACTTTC.

The chain combines TRBV28 with TRBJ1-2; possible D gene TRBD1, 5 bases. V was trimmed by 5 bases and J by 2 bases, leaving 12 bases between them. The germline gives CDR1 MDHEN, CDR2 SYDVKM. This CDR3 region has 14 residues. The CDR3 spells CASSPRQRNYGYTF. The CDR3 nucleotides read TGTGCCAGCAGTCCGAGACAGCGCAACTATGGCTACACCTTC.

The CDR3 coding sequence is TGTGCCAGCAGAGGGGAAGCGCCCCAGCATTTT. Translated, it gives CASRGEAPQHF. V is TRBV6-6 and J is TRBJ1-5, with D possibly being TRBD1 (5 bases). Germline V gives CDR1 MNHNY, CDR2 SVGAGI (reference sequence). V was clipped by 6 bases and J by 9 bases, with 9 bases between them. The CDR3 is 11 residues long.

This clone was seen more than once but under ten times. This chain links TRBV15 with TRBJ2-3, with 7 bases aligning to TRBD1. V shed 6 bases, J shed 0 bases, and the junction held 6 bases outside the gene matches. The CDR3 covers 15 residues. Per the germline V gene, CDR1 is LNHNV and CDR2 is YYDKDF (reference sequence). The CDR3 region has the DNA TGTGCCACCAGTGAGACCAGGGGGAGCACAGATACGCAGTATTTT. It is translated as CATSETRGSTDTQYF.

This clone occurred a few times. V usage is TRBV2 and J usage is TRBJ2-4, with TRBD2 matching 7 bases. The CDR3 extends over 16 amino acids. Per germline, CDR1 SNHLY and CDR2 FYNNEI. After removal of 1 base from V and 6 bases from J, the junction contained 9 bases not matched to a gene. The CDR3 bases are TGTGCCAGCAGTGAAGTGGGGCTGGGGGGGGGAAACATTCAGTACTTC. Translating gives CASSEVGLGGGNIQYF.

The chain recombines TRBV18 with TRBJ2-7, with 7 bases lining up with TRBD1. Germline trimming cut 1 base from V and 2 bases from J; bases unmatched to any gene: 2. CDR3 length: 14 residues. Germline values: CDR1 KGHSH, CDR2 LQKENI. In nucleotides, the CDR3 is TGTGCCAGCTCACCACGACAGGGCACCTACGAGCAGTACTTC. Residues: CASSPRQGTYEQYF.

V and J are TRBV6-6 and TRBJ2-7; D not resolved. The CDR3 runs to 13 residues. Deletions cut 0 bases from V and 3 bases from J, with 6 bases between. CDR1 MNHNY and CDR2 SVGAGI come from the germline V gene (reference sequence). CDR3 residues: CASSYSTGYEQYF. CDR3 coding DNA: TGTGCCAGCAGTTACTCGACGGGCTACGAGCAGTACTTC.

In this sample, this clone turned up once. An end of the junction differs from the germline gene, which may be a read error. The chain joins TRBV5-8 to TRBJ1-3; 8 bases are a match to TRBD1. The CDR3 length is 17 residues. CDR1 and CDR2 from the germline V gene are SGHTS and YDEGEE. The CDR3 loop reads CASRLLSTGGAGNTIYF. The DNA for the CDR3 is TGTGCCAGCCGCTTACTTTCAACAGGGGGTGCTGGAAACACCATATATTTT.

The chain couples TRBV20-1 to TRBJ2-1, with D unclear. Germline CDR1 reads DFQATT; CDR2 reads SNEGSKA (reference sequence). The V end lost 1 base, the J end lost 9 bases, and 7 bases lay between the germline ends. The CDR3 is 11 residues long. CDR3 coding DNA: TGCAGTGCTAGAGGGCATGGTGAGCAGTTCTTC. This translates into CSARGHGEQFF.